Each of the 25 T cell receptor beta chains below was sequenced from the same sample in a study of T cells in localized non-small cell lung cancer. The protocol was immunoSEQ multiplex PCR, while the TCRdb copy is restricted to in-frame clones and leaves out a portion. The top ten clones hold nearly 35% of a sample with around 19,000 clones, around 88% of them seen once. The sample in question was peripheral blood, obtained before any cancer treatment. These receptors all come from a male donor at least 60 years old with stage III lung adenocarcinoma.

The chain combines TRBV10-3 with TRBJ2-1; D ambiguous. Germline V lookup: CDR1 ENHRY, CDR2 SYGVKD. V lost 0 bases and J 7 bases, leaving 7 bases between the germline ends. CDR3 length: 13 residues. In nucleotides, the CDR3 is TGTGCCATCAGTGAGTCAGTTGAGAATGAGCAGTTCTTC. Translating gives CAISESVENEQFF.

This clone was observed a single time. J is TRBJ1-6 and V is TRBV30; D is unresolved. V lost 0 bases to trimming and J lost 7 bases, with 7 bases between them. CDR1 is GTSNPN, CDR2 SVGIG, per germline (reference sequence). The length of the CDR3 is 13 residues. The CDR3 nucleotides are TGTGCCTGGAGTGTAGAGGGAAATTCACCCCTCCACTTT. Protein product: CAWSVEGNSPLHF.

By its share, this clone is medium-sized (0.01 to 0.1%). The genes are TRBV7-9 and TRBJ2-7, with no clear D. Germline V lookup: CDR1 SEHNR, CDR2 FQNEAQ (reference sequence). V dropped 2 bases and J dropped 3 bases, with 17 bases sitting between them. There are 16 residues in the CDR3. The CDR3 coding sequence is TGTGCCAGCAGCTTATTAGATAGTTTTCAAAACTACGAGCAGTACTTC. Its translation is CASSLLDSFQNYEQYF.

This clone is a singleton in its sample. The V gene is TRBV9, the J gene TRBJ2-2; 8 positions match TRBD1. V gave up 1 base and J gave up 6 bases; unmatched junction bases: 2. Germline loops: CDR1 SGDLS, CDR2 YYNGEE. CDR3 size: 14 residues. The CDR3 region is CASSVQGASGELFF. CDR3 DNA: TGTGCCAGCAGCGTACAGGGGGCGTCCGGGGAGCTGTTTTTT.

This rearrangement joins TRBV4-1 to TRBJ2-3; D uncertain. This CDR3 is built from 13 residues. The germline gives CDR1 MGHRA, CDR2 YSYEKL. V lost 0 bases, J lost 5 bases, and 6 bases lay in between. CDR3 in DNA: TGCGCCAGCAGCCAAGATAGGAGAGATACGCAGTATTTT. It encodes CASSQDRRDTQYF.

V usage is TRBV2 and J usage is TRBJ2-1; 7 nucleotides agree with TRBD2. In germline, CDR1 is SNHLY, CDR2 FYNNEI. Losses at the gene ends were 8 bases for V and 1 base for J; bases not matched to a gene: 8. The CDR3 sequence is 15 residues long. The CDR3 spells CASSAGLPSYNEQFF. CDR3 bases: TGTGCCAGCTCCGCGGGACTACCATCCTACAATGAGCAGTTCTTC.

The rearrangement joins TRBV7-6 to TRBJ1-1; D is uncertain. V was pared by 2 bases and J by 4 bases, with 8 bases between. The CDR3 spans 13 residues. Germline V gene lookup returns CDR1 SGHVS and CDR2 FNYEAQ. The CDR3 DNA sequence: TGTGCCAGCAGCTTACAGTGGGGCACTGAAGCTTTCTTT. It is translated as CASSLQWGTEAFF.

A word on this clone: Germline is not matched at one junction end, which may reflect a read error. J is TRBJ2-3 and V is TRBV7-7, with 8 bases identical to TRBD1. In germline, CDR1 is SSHAT, CDR2 FNYEAQ (reference sequence). CDR3 length: 15 amino acids. CDR3 nucleotides: TGTGCTAGCAGCGCCGGGACAGGAAGCACAGATACGCAGTATTTT. Protein: CASSAGTGSTDTQYF.

This chain links TRBV7-2 with TRBJ2-7, with no clear D. V gave up 3 bases and J gave up 5 bases, with 5 bases separating them. There are 11 residues in the CDR3. Germline V CDR1 and CDR2: SGHTA, FQGNSA. CDR3 residues: CASSFFHEQYF. For the CDR3, the DNA is TGTGCCAGCAGCTTTTTCCACGAGCAGTACTTC.

The gene calls are TRBV5-1 and TRBJ1-2, with TRBD1 matching 10 bases. Germline CDR1 SGHRS, CDR2 YFSETQ. The CDR3 length is 16 residues. V lost 4 bases to trimming and J lost 0 bases; unmatched junction nucleotides: 6. CDR3 bases: TGCGCCAGCAGCCCGGGTGGGACAGGGGCTAACTATGGCTACACCTTC. This codes for CASSPGGTGANYGYTF. Based on the CDR3 plus reference TRBV5-1 and TRBJ1-2, the full variable domain is KAGVTQTPRYLIKTRGQQVTLSCSPISGHRSVSWYQQTPGQGLQFLFEYFSETQRNKGNFPGRFSGRQFSNSRSEMNVSTLELGDSALYLCASSPGGTGANYGYTFGSGTRLTVV.

This clone is a singleton in its sample. The chain combines TRBV29-1 with TRBJ2-6, with D hard to call. V lost 3 bases to trimming and J lost 0 bases, with 6 bases between them. The CDR3 loop spans 14 amino acids. Germline assignment: CDR1 SQVTM and CDR2 ANQGSEA. The CDR3 reads CSVDESSGANVLTF. CDR3 DNA: TGCAGCGTTGACGAATCCTCTGGGGCCAACGTCCTGACTTTC.

CDR3 amino acids: CAWSWDSRGETQYF. CDR3 coding DNA: TGTGCCTGGAGTTGGGACAGCCGGGGAGAGACCCAGTACTTC. The rearrangement links TRBV30 to TRBJ2-5; 7 nucleotides align to TRBD1. After removal of 2 bases from V and 4 bases from J, the junction contained 7 bases not matched to a gene. The CDR3 consists of 14 residues. In germline, CDR1 is GTSNPN, CDR2 SVGIG (reference sequence).

The chain employs TRBV30 and TRBJ1-1; D is possibly TRBD1 (5 bases). With 5 bases removed from V and 7 bases from J, the gap between germline ends came to 11 bases. Germline values: CDR1 GTSNPN, CDR2 SVGIG (reference sequence). The CDR3 runs 11 residues. The CDR3 coding sequence is TGTGCCTGGGACAGTGGCGGTGAAGCTTTCTTT. Translation gives CAWDSGGEAFF.

J is TRBJ1-5 and V is TRBV6-5, with 7 bases identical to TRBD1. In germline, CDR1 is MNHEY, CDR2 SVGAGI. This CDR3 has 16 amino acids. V trimming: 4 bases; J trimming: 2 bases; junction bases outside the gene matches: 8. DNA of the CDR3: TGTGCCAGCAGTTCAAGACAGGGAGGGGGCAATCAGCCCCAGCATTTT. Amino acids: CASSSRQGGGNQPQHF.

V usage is TRBV4-2 and J usage is TRBJ1-4, with 9 bases that match TRBD1. Germline CDR1 is LGHNA and CDR2 is YNFKEQ. Trimming at V came to 2 bases and at J to 2 bases, leaving 3 bases not matched to a gene. CDR3 length: 16 residues. The CDR3 here is CASSQFTGGTNEKLFF. Here the CDR3 DNA reads TGTGCCAGCAGCCAATTTACAGGGGGCACTAATGAAAAACTGTTTTTT.

J is TRBJ2-2 and V is TRBV29-1; 13 nucleotides align to TRBD2. The V gene end was trimmed by 5 bases and the J gene end by 0 bases; junction bases not matched to a gene: 3. CDR1 and CDR2 (germline): SQVTM, ANQGSEA. This CDR3 contains 16 residues. The CDR3 DNA reads as TGCAGCGTTACTAGCGGGGGGGCCCCGAACACCGGGGAGCTGTTTTTT. The encoded protein is CSVTSGGAPNTGELFF.

The rearrangement joins TRBV2 to TRBJ1-2; possible D gene TRBD1, 5 bases. Trimming took off 8 bases at V and 4 bases at J, with 20 bases between the two ends. Germline lookup yields CDR1 SNHLY and CDR2 FYNNEI. The length of the CDR3 is 15 residues. The CDR3 reads CASANPGRTLYGYTF. CDR3 DNA sequence: TGTGCCAGCGCGAACCCGGGACGGACACTCTATGGCTACACCTTC.

This clone was observed a handful of times. The chain links TRBV13 to TRBJ1-3; no firm D call. Germline values: CDR1 PRHDT, CDR2 FYEKMQ (reference sequence). The CDR3 totals 16 residues. Trimming removed 5 bases from V and 0 bases from J, with 14 bases in between. The CDR3 region has the DNA TGTGCCAGCAGCCCCCGATCCTCGAGCTCTGGAAACACCATATATTTT. Encoded protein: CASSPRSSSSGNTIYF.

The chain combines TRBV7-3 with TRBJ2-1, with 8 bases fitting TRBD2. In germline, CDR1 is SGHTA, CDR2 FQGTGA. The J segment lost 10 bases and the V segment lost 5 bases, leaving 13 bases of the junction unmatched. CDR3 length equals 15 residues. CDR3 residues: CASSQSGGSSSEQFF. The CDR3, as DNA: TGTGCCAGCAGCCAAAGCGGGGGATCCTCGTCGGAGCAGTTCTTC.

CDR3 sequence reads: CASSLSYLSGGNTIYF. CDR3 nucleotide sequence: TGTGCCAGCAGTTTATCGTACCTCTCCGGTGGAAACACCATATATTTT. This sequence joins TRBV27 and TRBJ1-3; unclear D gene. CDR3 length equals 16 residues. V lost 0 bases to trimming and J lost 3 bases, with 12 bases between them. Germline-derived CDR1 and CDR2 are MNHEY and SMNVEV (reference sequence).

The V call is TRBV27, the J call TRBJ2-2; D unclear. CDR1 and CDR2 from the germline V gene are MNHEY and SMNVEV (reference sequence). This CDR3 has 11 residues. V was pared by 5 bases and J by 6 bases, with 4 bases between. Here the CDR3 DNA reads TGTGCCAGCAGTAGCTCCGGGGAGCTGTTTTTT. Its protein is CASSSSGELFF.

The chain carries TRBV7-9 and TRBJ2-7; no clear D. Germline assignment: CDR1 SEHNR and CDR2 FQNEAQ (reference sequence). The V end lost 4 bases, the J end lost 3 bases, and 13 bases lay between the germline ends. The CDR3 spans 14 residues. The CDR3 nucleotides are TGTGCCAGCAGCTCGACATACACCGGCTACGAGCAGTACTTC. Translating it yields CASSSTYTGYEQYF.

The chain links TRBV6-1 to TRBJ1-2, with TRBD1 matching 7 bases. Germline V gene data show CDR1 as MNHNS and CDR2 as SASEGT. There are 13 residues in the CDR3. Trimming took 7 bases from V and 9 from J; bases not matched to a gene: 11. CDR3 nucleotides: TGTGCCAGCAACCCGACAGGGTTGGAGAGCTACACCTTC. This encodes CASNPTGLESYTF.

The rearrangement joins TRBV5-1 to TRBJ1-2, with 7 bases fitting TRBD1. The CDR3 contains 13 residues. The germline V gene encodes CDR1 SGHRS and CDR2 YFSETQ. The V and J ends lost 3 bases and 9 bases, in that order; junction bases with no gene match: 8. The CDR3 nucleotides are TGCGCCAGCAGCTCCGACAGGGAGGAGAGCTACACCTTC. Translated, it gives CASSSDREESYTF.

J is TRBJ1-4 and V is TRBV10-3, with D tentatively TRBD1 (6 bases). Trimming stripped 3 bases from V and 8 bases from J, with 22 bases between. Germline V lookup: CDR1 ENHRY, CDR2 SYGVKD. The CDR3 spans 17 residues. The CDR3 protein is CAISDPGQGIIGEKLFF. In nucleotides, the CDR3 is TGTGCCATCAGTGATCCCGGCCAGGGGATAATTGGGGAAAAACTGTTTTTT.